The clone carrying this TCR beta chain is judged medium-sized. Its target is not known. This sample was included in a study of circulating CD8 cells and anti-PD-1 response in melanoma. The CDR3 is 16 residues long. V was clipped by 4 bases and J by 3 bases; unmatched bases: 9. The germline V gene encodes CDR1 LGHDT and CDR2 YNNKEL (reference sequence). Sorting of live CD3+CD8+TCRalphabeta+ cells by PD-1 and/or TIGIT gave four subsets. Study findings and constraints: Published repertoire comparisons used only baseline and M1 samples from a small cohort with few responders.

TCR libraries were prepared from 15 ng of total RNA with the QIAseq Immune Repertoire TCR panel. TCRdb analysed the reads with MiXCR anew, one entry per CDR3 protein. The table lists 1,100 to 1,500 distinct CDR3 sequences, 8% to 9% of them singletons. The receptor was isolated from a human donor with melanoma. This sample comprised CD8+ T cells from PBMCs, obtained at baseline or after one month of anti-PD-1 therapy (not recorded which). The chain joins TRBV3-1 to TRBJ2-3; TRBD2 aligns across 8 bases. CDR3 sequence (DNA): TGTGCCAGCAGCCGGCTCTCAGCGGGGGTTACAGATACGCAGTATTTT. Translating it yields CASSRLSAGVTDTQYF.